Below are 10 T cell receptor beta chains sequenced from a single sample in a study of T cells in Graves' hyperthyroidism and ophthalmopathy. Amplification targeted TCR beta CDR3 regions from RNA transcripts. Primed by the HTBI set, a first-round RT-PCR was run on the TCR CDR3. TCRdb recomputed calls from the multiplex PCR reads with MiXCR, one row per CDR3 protein. The sample records about 320,000 distinct CDR3 sequences, around a sixth being singletons. Material for sequencing was blood. The receptors derive from a young man with Graves' hyperthyroidism.

This clonotype was seen repeatedly, ten times or more. The chain couples TRBV30 to TRBJ2-5, with D uncertain. CDR3 length: 11 amino acids. Trimming took off 1 base at V and 3 bases at J, with 3 bases between the two ends. Germline values: CDR1 GTSNPN, CDR2 SVGIG (reference sequence). CDR3 residues: CAWSGKETQYF. The CDR3 bases are TGTGCCTGGAGTGGGAAAGAGACCCAGTACTTC.

This clonotype was counted ten times or more. The chain is built from TRBV7-6 and TRBJ2-1; D is perhaps TRBD2 (6 bases). Germline loops: CDR1 SGHVS, CDR2 FNYEAQ. The CDR3 runs 16 residues. Between the trimmed V and J ends, which lost 2 bases and 0 bases, there was a span of 11 bases. CDR3 bases: TGTGCCAGCAGCTTATGGCCAGCGGGCTCCTACAATGAGCAGTTCTTC. Amino acid sequence: CASSLWPAGSYNEQFF. Together with reference TRBV7-6 and TRBJ2-1, the CDR3 gives the full variable domain: GAGVSQSPRYKVTKRGQDVALRCDPISGHVSLYWYRQALGQGPEFLTYFNYEAQQDKSGLPNDRFSAERPEGSISTLTIQRTEQRDSAMYRCASSLWPAGSYNEQFFGPGTRLTVL.

The sample holds a few counts of this clonotype. This chain joins TRBV2 and TRBJ2-4; D call uncertain. Per the germline V gene, CDR1 is SNHLY and CDR2 is FYNNEI. CDR3 length: 14 amino acids. The V end was cut by 5 bases, the J end by 3 bases, with 11 bases between. As DNA, the CDR3 is TGTGCCAGCAGTACCAGCCAGTTCAAAAACATTCAGTACTTC. Residues: CASSTSQFKNIQYF.

The rearrangement uses TRBV24-1 and TRBJ2-5, with 8 positions matching TRBD1. This CDR3 comprises 15 residues. Germline-derived CDR1 and CDR2 are KGHDR and SFDVKD. The trim removed 4 bases at V and 5 bases at J, leaving 8 bases unmatched. CDR3 bases: TGTGCCACCAGTGACCCAGGGGGCAATTGGGAGACCCAGTACTTC. Its protein is CATSDPGGNWETQYF.

In this sample, this clonotype turned up many times. The J gene is TRBJ2-7, the V gene TRBV5-5; D is possibly TRBD2 (6 bases). Germline lookup yields CDR1 SGHKS and CDR2 YYEKEE (reference sequence). Trimming removed 0 bases at V and 2 bases at J, with 9 bases between. The CDR3 is 14 residues long. DNA of the CDR3: TGTGCCAGCAGCTTGGGGAGGGGCCCCTACGAGCAGTACTTC. This translates into CASSLGRGPYEQYF.

This chain uses TRBV5-6 with TRBJ1-2, with no clear D. The V gene lost 4 bases and the J gene lost 1 base, with 14 bases spanning the gap. In germline, CDR1 is SGHDT, CDR2 YYEEEE. This CDR3 contains 15 residues. CDR3 nucleotides: TGTGCCAGCAGCCACGCACACGGACTTAACTATGGCTACACCTTC. Translation: CASSHAHGLNYGYTF.

V usage is TRBV5-1 and J usage is TRBJ2-1; 7 nucleotides align to TRBD1. The CDR3 covers 14 residues. Germline-derived CDR1 and CDR2 are SGHRS and YFSETQ. Unmatched junction bases numbered 7, after V lost 4 bases and J lost 6 bases. CDR3 residues: CASSRGGLSNEQFF. DNA for the CDR3: TGCGCCAGCAGCAGAGGGGGCCTTTCCAATGAGCAGTTCTTC.

A few counts support this clonotype. This may stem from a read error, because a much larger clone lies one nucleotide away. V gene TRBV7-8 combines with J gene TRBJ1-2; TRBD1 might be the D (5 bases). The CDR3 loop spans 17 amino acids. The V gene's germline CDR1 is SGHVS and CDR2 FQNEAQ. Here the CDR3 reads CACSLVPPRQRSLGYTF. The CDR3 nucleotides are TGTGCCTGCAGCTTAGTACCTCCGCGACAGAGAAGCCTTGGCTACACCTTC. Together with reference TRBV7-8 and TRBJ1-2, the CDR3 gives the full variable domain: GAGVSQSPRYKVAKRGQDVALRCDPISGHVSLFWYQQALGQGPEFLTYFQNEAQLDKSGLPSDRFFAERPEGSVSTLKIQRTQQEDSAVYLCACSLVPPRQRSLGYTFGSGTRLTVV.

This clonotype was detected ten times or more. This chain links TRBV28 with TRBJ1-5; TRBD1 might be the D (6 bases). CDR3 length: 13 residues. Looked up from germline, CDR1 is MDHEN and CDR2 is SYDVKM. Trimming stripped 3 bases from V and 7 bases from J, with 10 bases between. Here the CDR3 reads CASSLRGGQPQHF. For the CDR3, the DNA is TGTGCCAGCAGTTTGAGGGGGGGGCAGCCCCAGCATTTT.

V and J are TRBV7-9 and TRBJ1-2, with 8 bases fitting TRBD1. The CDR3 runs 17 residues. The germline CDR1 and CDR2 sequences are SEHNR and FQNEAQ (reference sequence). J lost 4 bases, V lost 2 bases, and 12 bases had no gene match. This CDR3 is CASSLRGAGTGRYGYTF. The DNA for the CDR3 is TGTGCCAGCAGCTTACGGGGGGCCGGGACAGGTCGCTATGGCTACACCTTC.